This T cell receptor (beta chain) was observed in a study of cytotoxic CD8 clonotypes in ibrutinib-treated CLL. Overall study context: The study included approximately 12 relapsed/refractory and 15 treatment-naive patients; roughly 17 had IGHV unmutated disease. Following treatment for a median around 13 months, range 6 to 36, response samples were then taken.

Only in-frame clones appear in the TCRdb table, and some are missing; sequencing was by immunoSEQ multiplex PCR. The profile shows 150,000 to 200,000 clones, around nine tenths of them singletons. The CDR3 spans 14 residues. The V and J ends lost 4 bases and 0 bases respectively, with 7 bases between them. From germline, CDR1 is SGHDT and CDR2 YYEEEE. The V call is TRBV5-6, the J call TRBJ1-4, with D tentatively TRBD1 (5 bases). The source was PBMCs, collected at disease progression, from a patient treated with ibrutinib. This TCR was sampled from a human donor with chronic lymphocytic leukemia. CDR3 bases: TGTGCCAGCAGCGAGGGACCAACTAATGAAAAACTGTTTTTT. Translation: CASSEGPTNEKLFF.